Presented here are 14 T cell receptor beta chains from one specimen sequenced in a study of T cells after yellow fever vaccination. TCRdb reprocessed the 5' RACE reads with MiXCR, giving one entry per CDR3 protein. The repertoire holds about 300,000 distinct CDR3 sequences, with about 4% as singletons. The sample was PBMCs, taken 5 days after the yellow fever booster vaccination. These receptors all stem from a man between 18 and 35 years old who received the YFV17D yellow fever vaccine.

The V call is TRBV18, the J call TRBJ1-2; D is uncertain. This CDR3 is 12 amino acids long. Trimming took off 3 bases at V and 9 bases at J, with 11 bases between the two ends. From germline, CDR1 is KGHSH and CDR2 LQKENI. CDR3 residues: CASSPYARSYTF. The CDR3 DNA is TGTGCCAGCTCACCGTATGCCCGTAGCTACACCTTC.

The table lists this clonotype with a few counts. The genes are TRBV18 and TRBJ2-1; D perhaps matches TRBD1 (5 bases). Trimming cost V 5 bases and J 5 bases, with 10 bases left between them. This CDR3 spans 13 amino acids. The germline V gene has CDR1 KGHSH and CDR2 LQKENI. The CDR3 sequence: CASSKQENNEQFF. CDR3 in DNA: TGTGCCAGCTCAAAACAGGAGAACAATGAGCAGTTCTTC.

This clonotype has a count of ten or more. The V gene is TRBV7-2, the J gene TRBJ2-3; TRBD2 agrees at 8 bases. Germline V CDR1 and CDR2: SGHTA, FQGNSA. J was trimmed by 5 bases and V by 6 bases; bases with no gene match: 10. The CDR3 is 15 amino acids. CDR3 sequence (DNA): TGTGCCAGCAGGCCCCCGGCGGGGGGCAAAGATACGCAGTATTTT. It translates to CASRPPAGGKDTQYF.

The chain has TRBV4-3 and TRBJ1-6; no clear D. V shed 3 bases and J shed 7 bases, with 10 bases lying between them. CDR1 and CDR2 (germline): LGHNA, YSLEER. The CDR3 has 14 residues. The chain's CDR3 is CASSHPALNSPLHF. The CDR3, as DNA: TGCGCCAGCAGCCATCCCGCCCTAAATTCACCCCTCCACTTT.

This clonotype was counted between two and nine times. The J gene is TRBJ1-5, the V gene TRBV30; D gene unclear. The V and J ends lost 1 base and 1 base respectively, with 11 bases between them. The germline V gene encodes CDR1 GTSNPN and CDR2 SVGIG (reference sequence). The length of the CDR3 is 15 residues. CDR3 in amino acids: CAWSGGMGSNQPQHF. CDR3 sequence (DNA): TGTGCCTGGAGTGGGGGAATGGGGAGCAATCAGCCCCAGCATTTT.

V usage is TRBV12-3 or TRBV12-4 and J usage is TRBJ1-2; 7 nucleotides agree with TRBD1. The CDR3 extends over 14 amino acids. J lost 5 bases, V lost 5 bases, and 8 bases had no gene match. The CDR3 bases are TGTGCCAGCAGTCGCCGACAGGGACAATATGGCTACACCTTC. This codes for CASSRRQGQYGYTF.

This clonotype turned up a few times. The gene calls are TRBV7-8 and TRBJ1-6; the D gene is possibly TRBD1 (5 bases). The CDR3 has 16 amino acids. Trimming removed 7 bases at V and 2 bases at J, with 15 bases between. Germline V gene data show CDR1 as SGHVS and CDR2 as FQNEAQ. CDR3 sequence reads: CASIRGRDPYNSPLHF. The CDR3 coding sequence is TGTGCCAGCATCCGGGGCAGGGACCCCTATAATTCACCCCTCCACTTT.

The chain links TRBV7-4 to TRBJ1-5; D gene ambiguous. V lost 4 bases to trimming and J lost 6 bases, with 13 bases between them. This CDR3 region has 14 residues. Germline V lookup: CDR1 SGHVT, CDR2 SQSDAQ. This CDR3 reads CASSSDKLSQPQHF. The DNA of the CDR3 is TGTGCCAGCAGCTCAGACAAACTCTCTCAGCCCCAGCATTTT.

This clonotype appeared a few times. The chain couples TRBV30 to TRBJ2-2; 7 positions agree with TRBD2. CDR3 length equals 14 residues. The V and J ends lost 4 bases and 4 bases, in that order; junction bases with no gene match: 6. The germline CDR1 and CDR2 sequences are GTSNPN and SVGIG (reference sequence). The CDR3 loop is CAWNQLAATGELFF. The CDR3 DNA is TGTGCCTGGAATCAGCTAGCGGCCACCGGGGAGCTGTTTTTT.

This clonotype was counted ten times or more. The gene calls are TRBV6-6 and TRBJ1-5; possibly TRBD1 for D (5 bases). The germline V gene encodes CDR1 MNHNY and CDR2 SVGAGI (reference sequence). V lost 0 bases to trimming and J lost 4 bases, with 10 bases between them. The CDR3 consists of 15 residues. CDR3 coding DNA: TGTGCCAGCAGTTACTCCGGCAGGGAGAATCAGCCCCAGCATTTT. Its translation is CASSYSGRENQPQHF.

This clonotype occurred a few times. This chain links TRBV7-9 with TRBJ2-7; TRBD1 matches at 7 bases. Trimming took 5 bases from V and 5 from J; bases not matched to a gene: 3. The CDR3 runs 12 residues. The germline gives CDR1 SEHNR, CDR2 FQNEAQ (reference sequence). The CDR3 here is CASSRGQHEQYF. Written as DNA, the CDR3 is TGTGCCAGCAGCCGGGGACAGCACGAGCAGTACTTC.

The chain joins TRBV6-2 or TRBV6-3 to TRBJ2-7, with 8 positions matching TRBD1. The germline gives CDR1 MNHEY, CDR2 SVGEGT. V lost 6 bases, J lost 0 bases, and 7 bases stayed unmatched. The CDR3 is 15 amino acids. CDR3 protein: CASRTGTGNSYEQYV. CDR3 DNA sequence: TGTGCCAGCAGAACCGGGACAGGAAACTCCTACGAGCAGTACGTC.

This clonotype was picked up a small number of times. CDR3 nucleotides: TGTGCCAGCAGACCAAGCGGGGGGGCAAAAGAGCAGTTCTTC. Translated, it gives CASRPSGGAKEQFF. The chain has TRBV6-6 and TRBJ2-1; TRBD2 agrees at 10 bases. Germline V gene lookup returns CDR1 MNHNY and CDR2 SVGAGI (reference sequence). CDR3 length equals 14 residues. The junction had 9 bases not matched to a gene; V was cut back by 6 bases and J by 10 bases.

The CDR3 DNA reads as TGTGCCAGCTCACCACCGACACAGGGGTGGGATGGCTACACCTTC. Its protein is CASSPPTQGWDGYTF. The rearrangement links TRBV18 to TRBJ1-2; 7 bases agree with TRBD1. This CDR3 comprises 15 residues. CDR1 KGHSH and CDR2 LQKENI come from the germline V gene. J gave up 6 bases and V 0 bases, and 7 bases lay outside the gene matches.